The next 6 T cell receptor beta chains were all read from a single sample in a study of blood T cells in healthy people across ages. A second PCR of 7 to 11 cycles used a sample-barcoded 5' primer and a J-beta primer mix. TCRdb passed the 5' RACE reads through MiXCR, listing each CDR3 protein once. The table lists around 870,000 distinct CDR3 sequences, more than 25% of them singletons. Sequencing used blood. The source of these receptors is a woman older than 75 in good health.

This clonotype came up many times. This chain joins TRBV20-1 and TRBJ1-2; no firm D call. Germline loops: CDR1 DFQATT, CDR2 SNEGSKA (reference sequence). The CDR3 runs 12 residues. Trimming cost V 3 bases and J 7 bases, with 12 bases left between them. This chain's CDR3 is CSASSQVGGYTF. The DNA for the CDR3 is TGCAGTGCTAGCAGCCAGGTTGGTGGCTACACCTTC.

Notes on this clonotype: A much larger clone differs by one base, so this may be a read error. The rearrangement links TRBV12-3 or TRBV12-4 to TRBJ2-7, with 9 bases aligning to TRBD2. The V segment lost 7 bases and the J segment 7 bases; nucleotides outside the gene matches: 14. The CDR3 has 15 residues. The CDR3 sequence: CASILGGGGAFEQYF. The CDR3 DNA reads TGTGCCAGCATTCTGGGCGGCGGGGGGGCCTTTGAGCAGTACTTC.

A few counts support this clonotype. This chain uses TRBV12-3 or TRBV12-4 with TRBJ2-2; D is unclear. The CDR3 sequence is 14 residues long. The V end was cut by 3 bases, the J end by 4 bases, with 9 bases between. The CDR3 nucleotides are TGTGCCAGCAGTTTTCCCGGCGGCACCGGGGAGCTGTTTTTT. Its translation is CASSFPGGTGELFF.

This clonotype has just a few counts. The chain employs TRBV9 and TRBJ2-3, with TRBD1 matching 7 bases. The CDR3 sequence is 13 residues long. Germline-derived CDR1 and CDR2 are SGDLS and YYNGEE. V shed 4 bases and J 6 bases; nucleotides not matched to a gene: 5. CDR3 coding DNA: TGTGCCAGCAGCTCTCAGGGGGTGGATACGCAGTATTTT. This codes for CASSSQGVDTQYF.

A note on this clonotype: Given the absence of the conserved phenylalanine or tryptophan at the CDR3 end, a read error is likely. V gene TRBV3-1 combines with J gene TRBJ2-1, with D tentatively TRBD1 (6 bases). CDR1 LGHDT and CDR2 YNNKEL come from the germline V gene (reference sequence). This CDR3 region has 13 residues. Trimming left V 4 bases short and J 13 bases short, with 17 bases between. The CDR3 nucleotides read TGTGCCAGCAGCCGTTCAGGGGCCGGTGAACAGTTCTAC. Amino acids: CASSRSGAGEQFY.

This chain uses TRBV7-2 with TRBJ1-5; 10 nucleotides align to TRBD1. CDR1 is SGHTA and CDR2 is FQGNSA in the germline V gene. Trimming cost V 6 bases and J 2 bases; bases outside gene matches: 7. The CDR3 sequence is 16 residues long. The CDR3 is CASSSLGQGGNQPQHF. CDR3 bases: TGTGCCAGCAGTTCCCTCGGACAGGGGGGCAATCAGCCCCAGCATTTT.